These 11 T cell receptor beta chains were all obtained from the same sample, sequenced in a study of technical replicates of blood from a handful of donors. The protocol was immunoSEQ multiplex PCR, while the TCRdb copy is restricted to in-frame clones and leaves out a portion. The data contain just under 60,000 clones, approximately 94% of them singletons. The sample taken for sequencing was PBMCs. The receptors here all came from a human donor in good health. Some clones in this sample may be carry-over from other donors' samples.

The chain carries TRBV13 and TRBJ2-7; 7 nucleotides align to TRBD2. The germline V gene has CDR1 PRHDT and CDR2 FYEKMQ (reference sequence). Trimming cost V 8 bases and J 3 bases; bases outside gene matches: 10. The CDR3 covers 14 residues. CDR3 in amino acids: CASCVRAGFYEQYF. CDR3 nucleotides: TGTGCCAGCTGCGTCAGAGCGGGATTCTACGAGCAGTACTTC.

This chain joins TRBV19 and TRBJ2-4; the D gene is possibly TRBD1 (5 bases). The germline gives CDR1 LNHDA, CDR2 SQIVND (reference sequence). Trimming took 7 bases from V and 0 from J, leaving 19 bases between them. This CDR3 has 17 residues. The CDR3 DNA reads TGTGCCAGTATAGGGATTGGGGCCTCTATAGCCAAAAACATTCAGTACTTC. The encoded protein is CASIGIGASIAKNIQYF.

The CDR3 sequence is CASSLGDGGAYGYTF. As DNA, the CDR3 is TGTGCCAGCAGCTTGGGGGACGGAGGGGCCTATGGCTACACCTTC. This chain connects TRBV5-4 to TRBJ1-2; maybe TRBD1 (5 bases). CDR1 and CDR2 (germline): SGHNT, YYREEE (reference sequence). V was shortened by 0 bases and J by 4 bases, with 13 bases between the two germline ends. The CDR3 has 15 amino acids. Using reference TRBV5-4 and TRBJ1-2 for the parts outside the CDR3, the full variable domain is ETGVTQSPTHLIKTRGQQVTLRCSSQSGHNTVSWYQQALGQGPQFIFQYYREEENGRGNFPPRFSGLQFPNYSSELNVNALELDDSALYLCASSLGDGGAYGYTFGSGTRLTVV.

The chain links TRBV30 to TRBJ1-1; TRBD1 agrees at 7 bases. V was pared by 2 bases and J by 1 base, with 1 base of the junction left unmatched. This CDR3 contains 13 residues. Looked up from germline, CDR1 is GTSNPN and CDR2 is SVGIG (reference sequence). The CDR3 DNA reads TGTGCCTGGAGTCGGACAGGGAACACTGAAGCTTTCTTT. It encodes CAWSRTGNTEAFF.

The V gene is TRBV5-5, the J gene TRBJ1-2; 9 bases are shared with TRBD1. Germline CDR1 and CDR2: SGHKS and YYEKEE (reference sequence). The CDR3 runs to 15 residues. The V gene end was trimmed by 4 bases and the J gene end by 2 bases; junction bases not matched to a gene: 6. The CDR3 DNA is TGTGCCAGCAGCCTGAACAGGGGGCTAAACTATGGCTACACCTTC. Translation: CASSLNRGLNYGYTF.

V is TRBV4-2 and J is TRBJ2-7, with 7 bases lining up with TRBD1. CDR3 length equals 14 residues. Trimming cost V 1 base and J 8 bases; bases outside gene matches: 8. CDR1 and CDR2 from the germline V gene are LGHNA and YNFKEQ. CDR3 loop: CASSQAGTDSQQYF. As DNA, the CDR3 is TGTGCCAGCAGCCAAGCCGGGACAGATTCTCAGCAGTACTTC.

This chain connects TRBV19 to TRBJ1-6, with D unclear. The CDR3 runs 13 residues. Germline CDR1 and CDR2: LNHDA and SQIVND (reference sequence). Between the trimmed V and J ends, which lost 3 bases and 7 bases, there was a span of 7 bases. The CDR3 loop reads CASSIQRNSPLHF. The DNA of the CDR3 is TGTGCCAGTAGTATTCAGCGCAATTCACCCCTCCACTTT.

To note about this clone: Other nucleotide sequences from this sample produce the same CDR3. This chain uses TRBV7-3 with TRBJ1-1; no definite D call. The CDR3 consists of 15 residues. V lost 0 bases and J lost 1, with 9 bases in between. Germline V gene sequence: CDR1 SGHTA, CDR2 FQGTGA. The CDR3 coding sequence is TGTGCCAGCAGCTTAACGAGAGGGTCGAACACTGAAGCTTTCTTT. Amino acids: CASSLTRGSNTEAFF.

The J gene is TRBJ1-5, the V gene TRBV21-1. TRBV21-1 is a recognized pseudogene. This CDR3 is built from 16 residues. This CDR3 reads CASRIPGSGDNQPQHF. The CDR3 DNA reads TGTGCCAGCAGAATACCGGGGTCCGGAGACAATCAGCCCCAGCATTTT.

The chain joins TRBV6-1 to TRBJ1-2; D is possibly TRBD1 (5 bases). The CDR3 runs to 14 residues. Germline values: CDR1 MNHNS, CDR2 SASEGT. Between the trimmed V and J ends, which lost 6 bases and 1 base, there was a span of 12 bases. CDR3 in amino acids: CASSPGLNNYGYTF. The DNA of the CDR3 is TGTGCCAGCAGCCCGGGACTGAATAACTATGGCTACACCTTC.

This rearrangement joins TRBV19 to TRBJ2-7; perhaps TRBD2 as D (6 bases). V shed 6 bases and J shed 3 bases, with 18 bases lying between them. Per the germline V gene, CDR1 is LNHDA and CDR2 is SQIVND (reference sequence). The CDR3 is 15 amino acids. CDR3 sequence: CASSSSDGSLYEQYF. CDR3 nucleotide sequence: TGTGCCAGTAGCTCCTCAGACGGGAGTCTCTACGAGCAGTACTTC.